This T cell receptor beta chain is from a study of shared clonotypes between healthy human individuals. Study-level results: Since donors were few, the genetic and exposure-history diversity represented was limited.

Sequencing was at deep level. Per the authors' pipeline: Filtering of immunoSEQ junctional sequences could not match full-length read filtering. Here immunoSEQ multiplex PCR was the method, and the copy in TCRdb shows in-frame clones only, minus some. The V and J calls and the clone size are those of that table, but D and trimming were determined from the DNA. This repertoire shows approximately 740,000 clones, 85% to 95% found once; its top ten account for less than 25%. CD45RO-negative, CCR7-positively selected cells formed the naive CD8 fraction, excluding terminally differentiated effector memory CD45RA+ cells. With 2 bases removed from V and 6 bases from J, the gap between germline ends came to 7 bases. The CDR3 is 13 residues long. From germline, CDR1 is MNHEY and CDR2 SMNVEV (reference sequence). With respect to this clone: Its antigen is unknown.

The chain carries TRBV27 and TRBJ2-2, with D perhaps TRBD1 or TRBD2 (5 bases each). The specimen was naive CD8+ T cells sorted from blood. The sequence was collected from a man aged 25-45 years in good health. CDR3 residues: CASSLMGAGELFF. As DNA, the CDR3 is TGTGCCAGCAGTTTAATGGGGGCCGGGGAGCTGTTTTTT.